These 31 T cell receptor beta chains originate from one sample sequenced in a study of molecular identifiers for immune sequencing clone quantification. TCRdb re-derived calls from the PCR reads in MiXCR, one entry per CDR3 protein. The profile shows under 600,000 distinct CDR3 sequences, about a fifth of them singletons. The source material was naive CD8+ T cells from blood, with Jurkat cell RNA spiked in. The subset here: FACS-sorted CD8+CD4-CCR7+CD45RA+ naive T cells. These receptors all come from a human donor in good health. Some libraries in this study had Jurkat cell RNA spiked in.

There are many counts of this clonotype. The chain uses TRBV2 and TRBJ2-7; TRBD2 matches 8 bases. The V gene's germline CDR1 is SNHLY and CDR2 FYNNEI. V lost 3 bases to trimming and J lost 2 bases; unmatched junction nucleotides: 6. The CDR3 runs 15 residues. The CDR3 spells CASSDISGGTYEQYF. CDR3 sequence (DNA): TGTGCCAGCAGTGATATAAGCGGGGGCACCTACGAGCAGTACTTC.

In its sample, this clonotype was seen many times. The chain uses TRBV28 and TRBJ1-1; D not resolved. The germline V gene has CDR1 MDHEN and CDR2 SYDVKM. Trimming took off 7 bases at V and 1 base at J, with 4 bases between the two ends. This CDR3 comprises 11 residues. The CDR3 DNA follows: TGTGCCAGCACGAGGAACACTGAAGCTTTCTTT. This gives the protein CASTRNTEAFF.

This clonotype was seen repeatedly, ten times or more. This chain uses TRBV27 with TRBJ2-3; TRBD2 is a possible D gene (6 bases). Germline V gene data show CDR1 as MNHEY and CDR2 as SMNVEV (reference sequence). CDR3 length: 14 residues. The ends were cut back, 7 bases at V and 5 bases at J, with 16 bases in the middle. The CDR3 spells CASTAGRAIDTQYF. The DNA for the CDR3 is TGTGCCAGCACCGCGGGGCGCGCGATAGATACGCAGTATTTT.

This clonotype was observed at least ten times. The rearrangement links TRBV5-1 to TRBJ2-5; 11 bases are a match to TRBD2. In germline, CDR1 is SGHRS, CDR2 YFSETQ. The CDR3 covers 16 residues. J was trimmed by 5 bases and V by 4 bases; bases with no gene match: 10. DNA of the CDR3: TGCGCCAGCAGCCCAGTAGCGGGAGGGCCCTCGGAGACCCAGTACTTC. This gives the protein CASSPVAGGPSETQYF.

The table lists this clonotype with a few counts. V is TRBV20-1 and J is TRBJ2-3; D is perhaps TRBD1 (6 bases). The CDR3 is 13 amino acids. V was pared by 6 bases and J by 2 bases, with 12 bases between. Germline lookup yields CDR1 DFQATT and CDR2 SNEGSKA (reference sequence). CDR3 nucleotides: TGCAGTGCATCAACAGGGAACACAGATACGCAGTATTTT. It specifies CSASTGNTDTQYF.

This clonotype was seen only a few times. The gene calls are TRBV6-1 and TRBJ1-4; a possible D gene is TRBD1 (6 bases). CDR1 is MNHNS and CDR2 is SASEGT in the germline V gene. This CDR3 is 15 amino acids long. V lost 0 bases, J lost 6 bases, and 11 bases lay in between. This CDR3 reads CASSEATGMDEKLFF. The CDR3 coding sequence is TGTGCCAGCAGTGAAGCGACAGGAATGGATGAAAAACTGTTTTTT.

A remark on this clonotype: A read error may explain this, as a much larger clone is one base away. This CDR3 fails to terminate in the conserved phenylalanine or tryptophan, so it likely reflects a read error. The genes are TRBV6-5 and TRBJ2-3; no clear D gene. Germline CDR1 is MNHEY and CDR2 is SVGAGI. This CDR3 has 15 amino acids. V lost 0 bases and J 3 bases, leaving 10 bases between the germline ends. CDR3 residues: CASSYSGQRTDTQYL. CDR3 nucleotide sequence: TGTGCCAGCAGTTACTCGGGTCAGCGTACAGATACGCAGTATCTT.

In the case of this clonotype: The junction and the germline gene differ at one end; a read error may be behind it. CDR3 region: CGARDSPLGSSYEQYF. As DNA, the CDR3 is TGCGGTGCTAGAGATTCCCCCCTGGGCAGCTCCTACGAGCAGTACTTC. V gene TRBV20-1 combines with J gene TRBJ2-7, with no clear D. CDR3 length equals 16 residues. CDR1 is DFQATT, CDR2 SNEGSKA, per germline (reference sequence).

In DNA form, the CDR3 reads TGTGCCAGTAGCACCCGTCTGGGAAGTCAGCCCCAGCATTTT. Its protein product is CASSTRLGSQPQHF. The chain uses TRBV19 and TRBJ1-5; D is unresolved. This CDR3 has 14 amino acids. V lost 6 bases and J 6 bases, leaving 15 bases between the germline ends. Germline loops: CDR1 LNHDA, CDR2 SQIVND (reference sequence).

With regard to this clonotype: Compared with germline, one end of the junction differs, possibly owing to a read error. The chain is built from TRBV5-1 and TRBJ1-1, with D possibly being TRBD1 (6 bases). Germline V gene sequence: CDR1 SGHRS, CDR2 YFSETQ. This CDR3 comprises 13 residues. The CDR3 is CAGSLGAGTEAFF. The DNA of the CDR3 is TGCGCCGGCAGCTTGGGGGCAGGGACTGAAGCTTTCTTT.

As to this clonotype: A read error may explain this, as a much larger clone is one base away. The chain couples TRBV5-1 to TRBJ1-1, with D perhaps TRBD1 (6 bases). Trimming left V 3 bases short and J 4 bases short, with 19 bases between. The CDR3 contains 16 residues. Germline CDR1 is SGHRS and CDR2 is YFSETQ. The CDR3 DNA sequence: TGCGCCAGCAGCTGGCACCGGGGCAGGGGTTTCACTGAAGCTTTCTTT. The encoded protein is CASSWHRGRGFTEAFF.

This clonotype has only a few counts. The CDR3 DNA reads as TGTGCCAGCAGTAGGACAATCCTTGGGGGGTCTGAAGCTTTCTTT. Its translation is CASSRTILGGSEAFF. The V and J genes are TRBV6-2 or TRBV6-3 and TRBJ1-1; the D gene is possibly TRBD1 (5 bases). The V and J ends lost 5 bases and 6 bases respectively, with 19 bases between them. This CDR3 spans 15 amino acids. CDR1 and CDR2 from the germline V gene are MNHEY and SVGEGT.

This chain uses TRBV14 with TRBJ2-7; 7 bases line up with TRBD2. Trimming took 1 base from V and 9 from J; bases not matched to a gene: 12. This CDR3 comprises 15 residues. The germline gives CDR1 SGHDN, CDR2 FVKESK. For the CDR3, the DNA is TGTGCCAGCAGCCAAGTCGCCTCAATCGCGGGAGTGCAGTACTTC. The encoded protein is CASSQVASIAGVQYF.

Turning to this clonotype: With a much larger clone just one base away, this may be a read error. The CDR3 loop is CASGRDSTYGGYTF. The CDR3 region has the DNA TGTGCCAGCGGACGGGACAGCACGTATGGCGGCTACACCTTC. The gene calls are TRBV28 and TRBJ1-2; 7 positions agree with TRBD1. The CDR3 contains 14 residues. The V segment lost 8 bases and the J segment 8 bases; nucleotides outside the gene matches: 14. Germline-derived CDR1 and CDR2 are MDHEN and SYDVKM.

Details on this clonotype: A much larger clone differs by one base, so this may be a read error. This CDR3 is missing its conserved last phenylalanine or tryptophan, likely due to a read error. This chain links TRBV6-5 with TRBJ2-7; possible D gene TRBD2, 7 bases. Trimming took off 0 bases at V and 3 bases at J, with 12 bases between the two ends. This CDR3 contains 15 residues. Germline V gene lookup returns CDR1 MNHEY and CDR2 SVGAGI. CDR3 nucleotide sequence: TGTGCCAGCAGTTACTCGCCAGGGGAGGGCTACGAGCAGTACTCC. Translation: CASSYSPGEGYEQYS.

As for this clonotype: Since a much larger clone is just one base distant, this may be a read error. The chain has TRBV7-2 and TRBJ1-3, with D possibly TRBD1 on 5 matching bases. Deletions cut 5 bases from V and 1 base from J, with 15 bases between. This CDR3 is 16 amino acids long. In germline, CDR1 is SGHTA, CDR2 FQGNSA. The CDR3 region is CASSDKRTPSGNTIYF. In nucleotides, the CDR3 is TGTGCCAGCAGCGATAAACGGACACCGTCTGGAAACACCATATATTTT.

In nucleotides, the CDR3 is TGTGCCAGCAGCTCCGAGGGGACTGGTCACGGTGAGCAGTTCTTC. Amino acid sequence: CASSSEGTGHGEQFF. V and J are TRBV7-9 and TRBJ2-1, with D possibly matching TRBD2 (6 bases). The germline V and J ends were trimmed by 4 bases and 9 bases, with 19 bases remaining between them. The germline gives CDR1 SEHNR, CDR2 FQNEAQ (reference sequence). This CDR3 contains 15 residues.

This clonotype was picked up many times. CDR3 amino acids: CASSLVPGGAGANVLTF. The CDR3 DNA sequence: TGTGCCAGCAGCTTGGTCCCAGGGGGCGCTGGGGCCAACGTCCTGACTTTC. The V gene is TRBV5-4, the J gene TRBJ2-6; TRBD1 aligns across 8 bases. The ends lost 0 bases at V and 2 bases at J; junction bases unmatched: 4. The CDR3 is made up of 17 amino acids. In germline, CDR1 is SGHNT, CDR2 YYREEE (reference sequence).

On this clonotype itself: At one boundary the junction diverges from the germline segment, which might be a read error. This chain joins TRBV16 and TRBJ2-3, with D possibly TRBD1 on 6 matching bases. The CDR3 is made up of 18 amino acids. CDR1 and CDR2 (germline): KGHSY, FQNENV. The CDR3 loop reads CASSQSFTGSRWTATQYF. The DNA for the CDR3 is TGTGCCAGCAGCCAATCCTTTACAGGCAGTCGGTGGACAGCTACGCAGTATTTT.

This clonotype was observed at least ten times. This chain connects TRBV7-9 to TRBJ2-3; 10 bases align to TRBD1. The V and J ends lost 5 bases and 7 bases, in that order; junction bases with no gene match: 6. Germline values: CDR1 SEHNR, CDR2 FQNEAQ (reference sequence). This CDR3 has 14 residues. CDR3 DNA: TGTGCCAGCAGCCCGGGACAGGGGCTCTATACGCAGTATTTT. It is translated as CASSPGQGLYTQYF.

The count of this clonotype is one. An end of the junction does not agree with germline; a read error may underlie this. The chain couples TRBV7-2 to TRBJ2-2; maybe TRBD2 (6 bases). The CDR3 spans 13 residues. Germline V lookup: CDR1 SGHTA, CDR2 FQGNSA. CDR3 bases: TGTGCCAGCAGCTTAGGGGGGGACGGGGGGCTGTTTTTT. Protein: CASSLGGDGGLFF. The full variable domain, its missing parts supplied by reference TRBV7-2 and TRBJ2-2, is GAGVSQSPSNKVTEKGKDVELRCDPISGHTALYWYRQSLGQGLEFLIYFQGNSAPDKSGLPSDRFSAERTGGSVSTLTIQRTQQEDSAVYLCASSLGGDGGLFFGEGSRLTVL.

A remark on this clonotype: A much larger clone differs by one base, so this may be a read error. This chain links TRBV6-5 with TRBJ2-7; TRBD1 agrees at 7 bases. The V gene's germline CDR1 is MNHEY and CDR2 SVGAGI. This CDR3 is built from 16 residues. J lost 2 bases, V lost 5 bases, and 12 bases had no gene match. CDR3 nucleotides: TGTGCCAGCAGTACAAGGGGACAGATCAGCCCCTACGAGCAGTACTTC. Translation: CASSTRGQISPYEQYF.

This clonotype came up a few times. The chain recombines TRBV12-3 or TRBV12-4 with TRBJ2-7; D is unclear. This CDR3 contains 12 residues. V shed 6 bases and J shed 5 bases, with 11 bases lying between them. The CDR3 sequence: CASSPFFDEQYF. The DNA of the CDR3 is TGTGCCAGCAGCCCCTTCTTCGACGAGCAGTACTTC.

This chain links TRBV10-2 with TRBJ2-3, with D perhaps being TRBD1 or TRBD2 (6 bases each). Trimming shortened V by 4 bases and J by 4 bases, and 12 bases separated the two germline ends. This CDR3 has 14 residues. CDR1 is WSHSY, CDR2 SAAADI, per germline. CDR3 region: CASSGGAGADTQYF. In nucleotides, the CDR3 is TGCGCCAGCAGTGGGGGGGCCGGGGCAGATACGCAGTATTTT.

The sample holds a few counts of this clonotype. The chain combines TRBV24-1 with TRBJ2-2; D gene uncertain. Trimming took 4 bases from V and 6 from J, leaving 8 bases between them. CDR3 length: 13 residues. From germline, CDR1 is KGHDR and CDR2 SFDVKD. This CDR3 reads CATSDLSSGELFF. The CDR3 bases are TGTGCCACCAGTGACCTGAGTTCCGGGGAGCTGTTTTTT.

This clonotype was picked up a small number of times. The chain has TRBV10-3 and TRBJ2-1, with 8 bases lining up with TRBD2. The V gene's germline CDR1 is ENHRY and CDR2 SYGVKD. CDR3 length: 16 amino acids. The junction had 8 bases not matched to a gene; V was cut back by 0 bases and J by 7 bases. In nucleotides, the CDR3 is TGTGCCATCAGTGAGTCGATTGGACTAGCCCAGAATGAGCAGTTCTTC. Its translation is CAISESIGLAQNEQFF.

The gene calls are TRBV19 and TRBJ2-3; TRBD2 aligns across 15 bases. Germline loops: CDR1 LNHDA, CDR2 SQIVND (reference sequence). The CDR3 has 18 amino acids. Unmatched junction bases numbered 5, after V lost 3 bases and J lost 1 base. The CDR3 DNA is TGTGCCAGTAGTATCCTTGGACTAGCGGGAGGGGGCACAGATACGCAGTATTTT. Translating gives CASSILGLAGGGTDTQYF.

The chain combines TRBV5-6 with TRBJ2-3, with a possible D match to TRBD2 (6 bases). Trimming removed 3 bases at V and 4 bases at J, with 18 bases between. There are 16 residues in the CDR3. Germline assignment: CDR1 SGHDT and CDR2 YYEEEE. The CDR3 sequence is CASSSTSKRVADTQYF. CDR3 bases: TGTGCCAGCAGCTCCACCTCAAAGCGGGTTGCAGATACGCAGTATTTT.

The chain is built from TRBV27 and TRBJ2-2, with D unclear. CDR3 length equals 15 residues. V was cut by 2 bases and J by 0 bases, with 7 bases left in between. Germline CDR1 is MNHEY and CDR2 is SMNVEV (reference sequence). The CDR3 here is CASSLRASNTGELFF. The DNA of the CDR3 is TGTGCCAGCAGTTTACGGGCTTCGAACACCGGGGAGCTGTTTTTT.

This chain links TRBV7-9 with TRBJ1-2; D ambiguous. CDR3 length: 12 amino acids. Germline V gene data show CDR1 as SEHNR and CDR2 as FQNEAQ (reference sequence). V lost 5 bases, J lost 10 bases, and 14 bases lay in between. This chain's CDR3 is CASSMPRTHYTF. The CDR3 nucleotides read TGTGCCAGCAGCATGCCCAGGACTCACTACACCTTC.

The chain employs TRBV20-1 and TRBJ1-2, with D uncertain. The V end was cut by 6 bases, the J end by 3 bases, with 17 bases between. Germline assignment: CDR1 DFQATT and CDR2 SNEGSKA (reference sequence). This CDR3 comprises 14 residues. CDR3 sequence (DNA): TGCAGTGCGCCCTACCTGGGCCAAGACTATGGCTACACCTTC. It yields the protein CSAPYLGQDYGYTF.